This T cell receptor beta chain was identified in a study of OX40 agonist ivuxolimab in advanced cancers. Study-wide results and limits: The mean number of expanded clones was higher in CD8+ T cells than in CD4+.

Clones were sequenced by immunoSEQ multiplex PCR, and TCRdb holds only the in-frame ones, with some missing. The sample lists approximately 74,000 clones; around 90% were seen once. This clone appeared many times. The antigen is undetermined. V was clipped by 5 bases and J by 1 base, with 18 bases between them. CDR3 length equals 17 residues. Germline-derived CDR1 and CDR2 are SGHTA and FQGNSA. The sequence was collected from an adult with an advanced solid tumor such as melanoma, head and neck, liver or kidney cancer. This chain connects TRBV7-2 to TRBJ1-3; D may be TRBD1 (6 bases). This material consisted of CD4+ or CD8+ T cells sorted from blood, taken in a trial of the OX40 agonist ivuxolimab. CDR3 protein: CASSPQPGVGSGNTIYF. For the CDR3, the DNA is TGTGCCAGCAGCCCCCAACCAGGGGTTGGTTCTGGAAACACCATATATTTT.